These 27 T cell receptor beta chains were all obtained from the same sample, sequenced in a study of T cell repertoires in cytomegalovirus infection. No antigens are known for them. Each CDR3 protein gets one entry after TCRdb re-called the reads with MiXCR. The table has roughly 500,000 distinct CDR3 sequences, around a third seen once. Sequencing was performed on cultured PBMCs, taken from culture after CMV antigen stimulation. These receptors were obtained from a human donor in good health (CMV status not recorded). Some clones in this sample may be carry-over from other donors' samples.

J is TRBJ1-2 and V is TRBV7-2; possible D gene TRBD1, 6 bases. Germline V CDR1 and CDR2: SGHTA, FQGNSA. The CDR3 has 16 residues. V lost 1 base to trimming and J lost 11 bases, with 23 bases between them. The CDR3: CASSLDGLVEGGFYTF. CDR3 nucleotide sequence: TGTGCCAGCAGCTTAGATGGCCTCGTGGAGGGGGGCTTTTACACCTTC.

The V call is TRBV7-6, the J call TRBJ1-4, with 9 positions matching TRBD1. The CDR3 loop spans 11 amino acids. V shed 5 bases, J shed 12 bases, and the junction held 1 base outside the gene matches. Germline V gives CDR1 SGHVS, CDR2 FNYEAQ. CDR3 sequence reads: CASSRDRELFF. The CDR3 region has the DNA TGTGCCAGCAGCCGGGACAGGGAACTGTTTTTT.

V is TRBV11-1 and J is TRBJ1-4; D uncertain. Per germline, CDR1 SGHAT and CDR2 FQDESV (reference sequence). The V gene lost 4 bases and the J gene lost 5 bases, with 8 bases spanning the gap. The CDR3 spans 13 residues. CDR3 DNA sequence: TGTGCCAGCAGCTCCACATGGAATGAAAAACTGTTTTTT. Translated, it gives CASSSTWNEKLFF.

The CDR3 bases are TGTGCCACCATGACTAGCGGGAGTCCCCATGAGCAGTTCTTC. Translated, it gives CATMTSGSPHEQFF. This rearrangement joins TRBV24-1 to TRBJ2-1, with TRBD2 identical over 12 bases. V lost 8 bases to trimming and J lost 8 bases; unmatched junction nucleotides: 6. Germline loops: CDR1 KGHDR, CDR2 SFDVKD. This CDR3 has 14 amino acids.

The chain is built from TRBV27 and TRBJ1-2; D gene uncertain. The germline gives CDR1 MNHEY, CDR2 SMNVEV (reference sequence). The CDR3 is 13 residues long. Trimming removed 5 bases from V and 2 bases from J, with 9 bases in between. DNA for the CDR3: TGTGCCAGCAGTATGGGCAGGAACTATGGCTACACCTTC. Its protein product is CASSMGRNYGYTF.

The chain uses TRBV7-6 and TRBJ2-5, with D possibly TRBD2 on 5 matching bases. The V gene's germline CDR1 is SGHVS and CDR2 FNYEAQ. The CDR3 has 13 residues. Trimming removed 4 bases from V and 5 bases from J, with 11 bases in between. The CDR3 loop reads CASSSREGETQYF. Here the CDR3 DNA reads TGTGCCAGCAGCTCCCGGGAAGGGGAGACCCAGTACTTC.

CDR3 in DNA: TGTGCCATTGGGGACAGGGTCGGCTCTGGGGCCAACGTCCTGACTTTC. Protein: CAIGDRVGSGANVLTF. The genes are TRBV19 and TRBJ2-6; 9 positions match TRBD1. The CDR3 length is 16 residues. Germline V lookup: CDR1 LNHDA, CDR2 SQIVND (reference sequence). V lost 10 bases, J lost 0 bases, and 7 bases stayed unmatched.

V gene TRBV18 combines with J gene TRBJ2-1; D may be TRBD1 (5 bases). Trimming shortened V by 8 bases and J by 5 bases, and 16 bases separated the two germline ends. Germline loops: CDR1 KGHSH, CDR2 LQKENI. CDR3 length equals 14 residues. CDR3 residues: CASHRGAADNEQFF. The DNA of the CDR3 is TGTGCCAGCCATCGTGGGGCAGCAGACAATGAGCAGTTCTTC.

This clonotype has just a few counts. The chain is built from TRBV6-1 and TRBJ2-3; D might be TRBD2 (5 bases). Germline-derived CDR1 and CDR2 are MNHNS and SASEGT. CDR3 length: 12 residues. V lost 7 bases to trimming and J lost 8 bases, with 13 bases between them. CDR3: CASTLERFTQYF. The CDR3 coding sequence is TGTGCCAGCACCTTAGAGCGGTTTACGCAGTATTTT.

The chain employs TRBV20-1 and TRBJ1-2; TRBD1 might be the D (5 bases). The germline V gene encodes CDR1 DFQATT and CDR2 SNEGSKA (reference sequence). The CDR3 spans 14 residues. Trimming cost V 3 bases and J 4 bases, with 15 bases left between them. In DNA form, the CDR3 reads TGCAGTGCTAGTCGGGGGGTTCCCTTCTATGGCTACACCTTC. The encoded protein is CSASRGVPFYGYTF.

This rearrangement joins TRBV11-2 to TRBJ2-7, with a weak D call TRBD2 (5 bases). CDR1 is SGHAT, CDR2 FQNNGV, per germline. The CDR3 is made up of 14 amino acids. V was clipped by 5 bases and J by 3 bases, with 14 bases between them. The CDR3 coding sequence is TGTGCCAGCAGCCTGGGAGACCGATACTACGAGCAGTACGTC. It encodes CASSLGDRYYEQYV.

This clonotype showed up just a few times. The genes are TRBV5-1 and TRBJ1-5, with unresolved D. V lost 4 bases, J lost 0 bases, and 11 bases lay in between. The CDR3 is 15 amino acids. Germline CDR1 is SGHRS and CDR2 is YFSETQ. CDR3 amino acids: CASSREGLSNQPQHF. In DNA, the CDR3 is TGCGCCAGCAGCCGAGAAGGACTTAGCAATCAGCCCCAGCATTTT.

The CDR3 bases are TGTGCCACCAGCACCCAGGCTAGCAGAAGGGGGCAAGAGACCCAGTACTTC. The encoded protein is CATSTQASRRGQETQYF. The rearrangement joins TRBV15 to TRBJ2-5, with a weak D call TRBD1 (6 bases). V was cut by 4 bases and J by 2 bases, with 20 bases left in between. This CDR3 region has 17 residues. The germline V gene encodes CDR1 LNHNV and CDR2 YYDKDF (reference sequence).

This chain uses TRBV19 with TRBJ2-5; the match to TRBD2 covers 8 bases. The CDR3 sequence is 13 residues long. V was clipped by 5 bases and J by 4 bases; unmatched bases: 3. Germline V CDR1 and CDR2: LNHDA, SQIVND (reference sequence). The CDR3 DNA reads TGTGCCAGTAGTTTCGGACTAGCAGAGACCCAGTACTTC. It translates to CASSFGLAETQYF.

This rearrangement joins TRBV2 to TRBJ1-1; D remains unclear. The CDR3 has 14 residues. CDR1 and CDR2 from the germline V gene are SNHLY and FYNNEI. V lost 4 bases, J lost 1 base, and 10 bases lay in between. The CDR3 region has the DNA TGTGCCAGCAGTGTAGGGTTGGAGAACACTGAAGCTTTCTTT. It specifies CASSVGLENTEAFF.

V is TRBV6-1 and J is TRBJ2-7; D gene unclear. CDR3 length: 13 residues. Germline assignment: CDR1 MNHNS and CDR2 SASEGT. The ends were cut back, 4 bases at V and 2 bases at J, with 9 bases in the middle. The CDR3 is CASSVSPPYEQYV. CDR3 nucleotide sequence: TGTGCCAGCAGTGTCTCCCCACCCTACGAGCAGTACGTC.

The chain employs TRBV6-6 and TRBJ2-5; 10 bases fit TRBD1. Germline V gene lookup returns CDR1 MNHNY and CDR2 SVGAGI (reference sequence). The CDR3 is 19 amino acids. The ends lost 4 bases at V and 0 bases at J; junction bases unmatched: 14. The CDR3 DNA sequence: TGTGCCAGCAGTTGGGGACAGGGGACCTCCTTAATACACCAAGAGACCCAGTACTTC. Translating gives CASSWGQGTSLIHQETQYF.

The gene calls are TRBV24-1 and TRBJ2-7; D perhaps matches TRBD1 (5 bases). This CDR3 is built from 16 residues. V dropped 3 bases and J dropped 2 bases, with 16 bases sitting between them. Germline-derived CDR1 and CDR2 are KGHDR and SFDVKD. The CDR3 reads CATSDPSTGPTYEQYV. The CDR3, as DNA: TGTGCCACCAGTGATCCGTCCACAGGACCGACCTACGAGCAGTACGTC.

The chain combines TRBV6-2 or TRBV6-3 with TRBJ1-5; 9 positions match TRBD1. V trimming: 5 bases; J trimming: 5 bases; junction bases outside the gene matches: 7. Germline V CDR1 and CDR2: MNHEY, SVGEGT. The CDR3 length is 15 residues. CDR3 in DNA: TGTGCCAGCAGTGCTGCGGGACAGGGAGATCAGCCCCAGCATTTT. This translates into CASSAAGQGDQPQHF.

The gene calls are TRBV6-2 or TRBV6-3 and TRBJ2-5, with TRBD2 matching over 10 bases. CDR1 is MNHEY, CDR2 SVGEGT, per germline. CDR3 size: 15 residues. J was trimmed by 2 bases and V by 3 bases; bases with no gene match: 3. CDR3 residues: CASSYTSGEQETQYF. The CDR3 DNA is TGTGCCAGCAGTTATACTAGCGGGGAACAAGAGACCCAGTACTTC.

Many counts were recorded for this clonotype. The V and J genes are TRBV7-2 and TRBJ1-2; D ambiguous. The CDR3 has 11 residues. Germline-derived CDR1 and CDR2 are SGHTA and FQGNSA. The ends were cut back, 5 bases at V and 2 bases at J, with 3 bases in the middle. The DNA for the CDR3 is TGTGCCAGCAGCGAAAACTATGGCTACACCTTC. This sequence encodes CASSENYGYTF.

V gene TRBV7-8 combines with J gene TRBJ2-1; 7 bases are a match to TRBD2. Per the germline V gene, CDR1 is SGHVS and CDR2 is FQNEAQ. The CDR3 length is 16 residues. J lost 5 bases, V lost 3 bases, and 10 bases had no gene match. CDR3 nucleotide sequence: TGTGCCAGCAGCTTTCGCGTAGGACTAGGGGACAATGAGCAGTTCTTC. It codes for CASSFRVGLGDNEQFF.

This clonotype has only a few counts. This chain connects TRBV12-3 or TRBV12-4 to TRBJ2-5, with 8 nucleotides matching TRBD2. Trimming took 8 bases from V and 0 from J; bases not matched to a gene: 14. There are 17 residues in the CDR3. Here the CDR3 DNA reads TGTGCCAGCGCCCGGGGGGGGGGACCCGGGTACCAAGAGACCCAGTACTTC. It specifies CASARGGGPGYQETQYF.

V is TRBV14 and J is TRBJ2-1; D gene ambiguous. The CDR3 consists of 13 residues. Germline V gene data show CDR1 as SGHDN and CDR2 as FVKESK. Trimming took 0 bases from V and 8 from J, leaving 8 bases between them. CDR3: CASSQDSWDEQFF. In DNA form, the CDR3 reads TGTGCCAGCAGCCAAGACAGTTGGGATGAGCAGTTCTTC. Combining the CDR3 with reference TRBV14 and TRBJ2-1 gives the whole variable domain EAGVTQFPSHSVIEKGQTVTLRCDPISGHDNLYWYRRVMGKEIKFLLHFVKESKQDESGMPNNRFLAERTGGTYSTLKVQPAELEDSGVYFCASSQDSWDEQFFGPGTRLTVL.

The sample holds a few counts of this clonotype. J is TRBJ2-1 and V is TRBV5-4; no clear D gene. Trimming stripped 4 bases from V and 5 bases from J, with 10 bases between. Germline CDR1 is SGHNT and CDR2 is YYREEE (reference sequence). The CDR3 length is 13 residues. CDR3 DNA: TGTGCCAGCAGCCCCGCACCCCACAATGAGCAGTTCTTC. Amino acid sequence: CASSPAPHNEQFF.

The chain is built from TRBV30 and TRBJ2-2, with D possibly TRBD2 on 6 matching bases. V was trimmed by 7 bases and J by 5 bases, leaving 20 bases between them. Germline loops: CDR1 GTSNPN, CDR2 SVGIG (reference sequence). The CDR3 runs to 15 residues. CDR3 amino acids: CAFNRRAGLTGELFF. CDR3 DNA: TGTGCCTTCAACCGACGCGCGGGGTTGACCGGGGAGCTGTTTTTT.

This rearrangement joins TRBV6-2 or TRBV6-3 to TRBJ2-2; D gene ambiguous. This CDR3 region has 14 residues. V gave up 3 bases and J gave up 0 bases, with 5 bases separating them. In germline, CDR1 is MNHEY, CDR2 SVGEGT. The CDR3 spells CASSYVSNTGELFF. DNA for the CDR3: TGTGCCAGCAGTTATGTCTCGAACACCGGGGAGCTGTTTTTT.